The clone carrying this T cell receptor (beta chain) was observed at least ten times. The antigen remains unidentified. The sample comes from a study of spatial heterogeneity in lung cancer. This CDR3 has 13 amino acids. The germline V gene encodes CDR1 SGHDN and CDR2 FVKESK. The ends were cut back, 2 bases at V and 11 bases at J, with 15 bases in the middle. As for time point: sample taken at primary tumor resection. In each case, whole RNA from tumor, nontumor lung or frozen PBMC was sequenced unsorted. TCRdb passed the 5' RACE reads through MiXCR, listing each CDR3 protein once. Of about 6,300 distinct CDR3 sequences in the sample, approximately 1.3% were seen once. General study points: Tracking of tumor mutation counts was seen in expanded intratumoral alpha and beta TCR counts. Coverage estimated for tumor T cells reached 5.5% to 8.5% for alpha chains and about 13% for beta chains.

The chain has TRBV14 and TRBJ1-1; TRBD1 is a possible D gene (5 bases). Sequences were derived from lung tumor tissue, sampled at surgery. The sequence derives from a male donor with early-stage non-small cell lung cancer. The CDR3 coding sequence is TGTGCCAGCAGCCAAAACTTGAGGGGCCAGGCTTTCTTT. Protein: CASSQNLRGQAFF.